The 13 T cell receptor beta chains in this list originate from one sample, sequenced in a study of blood T cell repertoires in COVID-19. Libraries were prepared by immunoSEQ multiplex PCR; TCRdb keeps only in-frame clonotypes and omits some of them. The table has roughly 100,000 clones, roughly 82% seen once. The sequencing sample was made of peripheral blood. All receptors derive from a human donor in a cohort sampled during active COVID-19.

This clone was counted between two and nine times. The chain has TRBV7-2 and TRBJ1-1, with 9 bases lining up with TRBD1. Looked up from germline, CDR1 is SGHTA and CDR2 is FQGNSA. The trim removed 3 bases at V and 8 bases at J, leaving 10 bases unmatched. This CDR3 is built from 15 residues. DNA for the CDR3: TGTGCCAGCAGCTTCAGCACCGGGACAGGGTACGAAGCTTTCTTT. This codes for CASSFSTGTGYEAFF. The entire variable domain, with the rest obtained from reference TRBV7-2 and TRBJ1-1, is as follows: GAGVSQSPSNKVTEKGKDVELRCDPISGHTALYWYRQSLGQGLEFLIYFQGNSAPDKSGLPSDRFSAERTGGSVSTLTIQRTQQEDSAVYLCASSFSTGTGYEAFFGQGTRLTVV.

This chain links TRBV19 with TRBJ1-5; D gene unclear. Deletions cut 5 bases from V and 2 bases from J, with 10 bases between. This CDR3 is built from 14 residues. CDR1 and CDR2 from the germline V gene are LNHDA and SQIVND (reference sequence). The CDR3, as DNA: TGTGCCAGTAGTGGGAGTGGAGGCAATCAGCCCCAGCATTTT. Translating it yields CASSGSGGNQPQHF.

V usage is TRBV5-1 and J usage is TRBJ1-4, with D possibly being TRBD1 (5 bases). The CDR3 runs 15 residues. From germline, CDR1 is SGHRS and CDR2 YFSETQ. V was clipped by 7 bases and J by 8 bases, with 21 bases between them. CDR3 in DNA: TGCGCCAGCGGCAGTGGGGGAACTCGGGGGGAAAAACTGTTTTTT. Translating it yields CASGSGGTRGEKLFF.

V gene TRBV10-3 combines with J gene TRBJ2-7; D is possibly TRBD2 (5 bases). V was shortened by 2 bases and J by 4 bases, with 15 bases between the two germline ends. The germline V gene encodes CDR1 ENHRY and CDR2 SYGVKD. This CDR3 has 15 residues. CDR3 in DNA: TGTGCCATCAGTGAGAGTGTTGAGGGAAGGTACGAGCAGTACTTC. As protein: CAISESVEGRYEQYF.

This clone is a singleton in its sample. The rearrangement joins TRBV7-7 to TRBJ2-3; tentative D call: TRBD1 (6 bases). The CDR3 contains 15 residues. Trimming removed 1 base from V and 3 bases from J, with 11 bases in between. Germline CDR1 reads SSHAT; CDR2 reads FNYEAQ (reference sequence). CDR3 protein: CASSLGKGETDTQYF. In DNA form, the CDR3 reads TGTGCCAGCAGCTTAGGAAAGGGGGAGACAGATACGCAGTATTTT.

This chain links TRBV9 with TRBJ2-5, with 8 bases fitting TRBD1. CDR3 size: 15 residues. Germline V lookup: CDR1 SGDLS, CDR2 YYNGEE. J was trimmed by 2 bases and V by 4 bases; bases with no gene match: 7. The CDR3 sequence: CASSSWGQDQETQYF. CDR3 nucleotides: TGTGCCAGCAGCAGTTGGGGACAGGATCAAGAGACCCAGTACTTC. Complete variable domain (other parts from reference TRBV9 and TRBJ2-5): DSGVTQTPKHLITATGQRVTLRCSPRSGDLSVYWYQQSLDQGLQFLIQYYNGEERAKGNILERFSAQQFPDLHSELNLSSLELGDSALYFCASSSWGQDQETQYFGPGTRLLVL.

The V call is TRBV15, the J call TRBJ2-2, with 11 bases fitting TRBD2. The ends lost 0 bases at V and 0 bases at J; junction bases unmatched: 9. The germline CDR1 and CDR2 sequences are LNHNV and YYDKDF (reference sequence). The CDR3 has 20 amino acids. The CDR3 bases are TGTGCCACCAGCAGAGATATGGGGACTAGCGGTGGATCGAACACCGGGGAGCTGTTTTTT. Protein: CATSRDMGTSGGSNTGELFF. The full variable domain, in which reference TRBV15 and TRBJ2-2 provide the parts outside the CDR3, is DAMVIQNPRYQVTQFGKPVTLSCSQTLNHNVMYWYQQKSSQAPKLLFHYYDKDFNNEADTPDNFQSRRPNTSFCFLDIRSPGLGDTAMYLCATSRDMGTSGGSNTGELFFGEGSRLTVL.

This clone has a single count. The V gene is TRBV5-4, the J gene TRBJ2-7, with TRBD2 identical over 8 bases. The CDR3 consists of 15 residues. V lost 2 bases to trimming and J lost 2 bases; unmatched junction nucleotides: 6. Germline lookup yields CDR1 SGHNT and CDR2 YYREEE (reference sequence). In nucleotides, the CDR3 is TGTGCCAGCAGCTTAGGAGCGGGGGATCCCTACGAGCAGTACTTC. It encodes CASSLGAGDPYEQYF.

The gene calls are TRBV18 and TRBJ2-5; 9 bases are a match to TRBD2. Germline assignment: CDR1 KGHSH and CDR2 LQKENI. V lost 3 bases and J lost 1; bases outside the gene matches: 3. The CDR3 totals 15 residues. The chain's CDR3 is CASSPPTSGQETQYF. Here the CDR3 DNA reads TGTGCCAGCTCACCCCCGACTAGCGGCCAAGAGACCCAGTACTTC.

The rearrangement links TRBV4-2 to TRBJ1-3; D is uncertain. Germline values: CDR1 LGHNA, CDR2 YNFKEQ. The length of the CDR3 is 16 residues. V was clipped by 1 base and J by 4 bases, with 14 bases between them. The CDR3 reads CASSQVNTEGGNTIYF. The CDR3 nucleotides are TGTGCCAGCAGCCAAGTTAACACGGAGGGAGGAAACACCATATATTTT.

The genes are TRBV18 and TRBJ2-1; D may be TRBD1 (7 bases). With 8 bases removed from V and 4 bases from J, the gap between germline ends came to 15 bases. CDR1 is KGHSH, CDR2 LQKENI, per germline. The CDR3 length is 14 residues. CDR3 residues: CASAPQGGYNEQFF. The CDR3 bases are TGTGCCAGCGCGCCCCAGGGGGGATACAATGAGCAGTTCTTC.

The rearrangement joins TRBV4-3 to TRBJ2-1; 7 nucleotides agree with TRBD1. Trimming took 4 bases from V and 5 from J; bases not matched to a gene: 8. The CDR3 sequence is 15 residues long. Germline assignment: CDR1 LGHNA and CDR2 YSLEER. The DNA of the CDR3 is TGCGCCAGCAGCCGAACCGGGACAGTAGACAATGAGCAGTTCTTC. This codes for CASSRTGTVDNEQFF.

The chain has TRBV5-1 and TRBJ1-5; the match to TRBD1 covers 10 bases. V lost 4 bases to trimming and J lost 4 bases; unmatched junction nucleotides: 5. CDR3 size: 15 residues. Germline V gives CDR1 SGHRS, CDR2 YFSETQ. The CDR3 DNA sequence: TGCGCCAGCAGCCCGGGGACAGGGGAAAATCAGCCCCAGCATTTT. Amino acids: CASSPGTGENQPQHF.